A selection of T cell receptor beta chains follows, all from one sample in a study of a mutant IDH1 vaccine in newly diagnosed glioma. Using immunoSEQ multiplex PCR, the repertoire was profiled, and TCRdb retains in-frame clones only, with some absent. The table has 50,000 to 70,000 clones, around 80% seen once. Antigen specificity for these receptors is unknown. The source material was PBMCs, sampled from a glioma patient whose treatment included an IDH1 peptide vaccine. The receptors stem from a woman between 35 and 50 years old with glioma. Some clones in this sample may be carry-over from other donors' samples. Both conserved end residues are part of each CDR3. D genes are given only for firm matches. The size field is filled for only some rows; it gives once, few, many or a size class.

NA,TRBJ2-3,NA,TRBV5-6,TGTGCCAGCAGCTACCCGGACACAGATACGCAGTATTTT,CASSYPDTDTQYF
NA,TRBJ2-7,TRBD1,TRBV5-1,TGCGCCAGCAGCTTGCAGGGGGTAGGAGAGCAGTACTTC,CASSLQGVGEQYF
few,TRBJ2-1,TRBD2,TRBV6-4,TGTGCCAGCAGTCAACGGACTAGCGGAGACAATGAGCAGTTCTTC,CASSQRTSGDNEQFF
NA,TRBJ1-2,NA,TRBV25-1,TGTGCCAGCAGTGAGGACAGTTTGTTTGGCTACACCTTC,CASSEDSLFGYTF
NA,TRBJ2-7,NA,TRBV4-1,TGCGCCAGCAGCCCCAGACAGGGGAGGGGCGAGCAGTACTTC,CASSPRQGRGEQYF
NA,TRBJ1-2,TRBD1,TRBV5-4,TGTGCCAGCAGCACGACAGGGGGCCTCTATGGCTACACCTTC,CASSTTGGLYGYTF
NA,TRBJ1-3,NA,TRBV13,TGTGCCAGCAGGGTTTTCATTGTGACCTCTGGAAACACCATATATTTT,CASRVFIVTSGNTIYF
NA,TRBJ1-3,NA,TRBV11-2,TGTGCCAGCAGACTACCTGGAAACACCATATATTTT,CASRLPGNTIYF
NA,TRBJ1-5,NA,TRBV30,TGTGCCTGGAGTGTACAAGGGAGCAATCAGCCCCAGCATTTT,CAWSVQGSNQPQHF
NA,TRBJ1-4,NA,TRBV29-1,TGCAGCGTTGAGGGCGCAACTAATGAAAAACTGTTTTTT,CSVEGATNEKLFF
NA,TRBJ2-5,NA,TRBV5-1,TGCGCCAGCAGCTTGTACAGAGAAGAGACCCAGTACTTC,CASSLYREETQYF
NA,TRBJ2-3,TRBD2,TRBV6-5,TGTGCCAGCAGTTACTCGGCTAGCGGGGGCACAGATACGCAGTATTTT,CASSYSASGGTDTQYF
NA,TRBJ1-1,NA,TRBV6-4,TGTGCCAGCAGTGAGGGGGCGGAGGACACTGAAGCTTTCTTT,CASSEGAEDTEAFF